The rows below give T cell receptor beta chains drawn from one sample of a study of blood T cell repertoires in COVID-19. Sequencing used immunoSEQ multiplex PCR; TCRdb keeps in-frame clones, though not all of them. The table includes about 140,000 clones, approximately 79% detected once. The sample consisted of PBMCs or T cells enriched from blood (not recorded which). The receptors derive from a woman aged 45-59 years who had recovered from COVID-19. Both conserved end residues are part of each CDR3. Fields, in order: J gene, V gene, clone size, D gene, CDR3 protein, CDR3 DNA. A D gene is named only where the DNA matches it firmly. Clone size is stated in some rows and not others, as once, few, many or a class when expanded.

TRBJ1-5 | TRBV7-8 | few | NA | CASSPLARRRQPQHF | TGTGCCAGCAGCCCACTGGCCCGGCGGCGTCAGCCCCAGCATTTT
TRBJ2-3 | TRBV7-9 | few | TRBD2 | CASSLGLAGAGDTQYF | TGTGCCAGCAGCTTAGGACTAGCGGGGGCCGGAGATACGCAGTATTTT
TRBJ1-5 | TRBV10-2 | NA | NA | CASSESGGDQPQHF | TGCGCCAGCAGTGAGTCTGGAGGGGATCAGCCCCAGCATTTT
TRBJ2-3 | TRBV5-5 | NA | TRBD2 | CASSWGLAGGMGTDTQYF | TGTGCCAGCAGCTGGGGACTAGCGGGAGGGATGGGCACAGATACGCAGTATTTT
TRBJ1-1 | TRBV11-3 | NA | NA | CASSSGAQNTEAFF | TGTGCCAGCAGCTCAGGGGCACAAAACACTGAAGCTTTCTTT
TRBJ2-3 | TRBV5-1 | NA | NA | CASRLGAPGDTQYF | TGCGCCAGCAGGCTTGGGGCCCCTGGGGATACGCAGTATTTT
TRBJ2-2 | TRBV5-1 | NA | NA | CASSFTGDTGELFF | TGCGCCAGCAGCTTCACGGGGGACACCGGGGAGCTGTTTTTT
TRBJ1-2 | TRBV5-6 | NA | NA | CASSPEEGGRINGYTF | TGTGCCAGCAGCCCAGAAGAGGGGGGGCGGATCAATGGCTACACCTTC
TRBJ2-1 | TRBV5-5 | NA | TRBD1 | CASSPGQGEYNEQFF | TGTGCCAGCAGCCCTGGACAGGGGGAGTACAATGAGCAGTTCTTC
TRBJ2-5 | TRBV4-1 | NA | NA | CASSQESSALYMKTQYF | TGCGCCAGCAGCCAAGAATCTAGCGCCTTATATATGAAGACCCAGTACTTC
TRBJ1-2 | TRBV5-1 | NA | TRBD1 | CASSLDRGRDGYTF | TGCGCCAGCAGCTTGGACAGGGGGCGGGATGGCTACACCTTC
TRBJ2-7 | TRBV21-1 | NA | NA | CASSLRDGRVYEQYF | TGTGCCAGCAGCCTACGAGATGGCAGGGTCTACGAGCAGTACTTC
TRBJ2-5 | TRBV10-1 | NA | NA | CASSGSGQETQYF | TGCGCCAGCAGTGGTAGCGGTCAAGAGACCCAGTACTTC
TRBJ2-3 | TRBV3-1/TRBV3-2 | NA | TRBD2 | CASSPLTSGRADTQYF | TGTGCCAGCAGCCCCCTGACTAGCGGGAGGGCTGATACGCAGTATTTT